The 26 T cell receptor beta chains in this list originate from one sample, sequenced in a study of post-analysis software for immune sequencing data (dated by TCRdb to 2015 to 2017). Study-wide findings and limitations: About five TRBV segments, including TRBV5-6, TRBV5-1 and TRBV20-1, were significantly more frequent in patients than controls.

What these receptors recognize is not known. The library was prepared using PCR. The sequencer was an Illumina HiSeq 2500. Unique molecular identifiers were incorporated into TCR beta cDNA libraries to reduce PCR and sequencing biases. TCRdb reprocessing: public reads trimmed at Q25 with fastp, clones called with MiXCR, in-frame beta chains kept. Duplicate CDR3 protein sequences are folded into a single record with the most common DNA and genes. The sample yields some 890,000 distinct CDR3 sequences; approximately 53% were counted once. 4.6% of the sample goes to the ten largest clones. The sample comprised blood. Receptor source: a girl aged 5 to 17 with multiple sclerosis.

CDR3 in DNA: TGTGCCATCAGTGATATGTCTTGGGAGCAGTACTTC. The encoded protein is CAISDMSWEQYF. V and J are TRBV10-3 and TRBJ2-7, with unresolved D. Trimming stripped 3 bases from V and 7 bases from J, with 10 bases between. CDR3 size: 12 residues. CDR1 ENHRY and CDR2 SYGVKD come from the germline V gene.

CDR3 DNA: TGCGCCAGCAGCCAAGCGCTTAGCGGGGGATACAATGAGCAGTTCTTC. It is translated as CASSQALSGGYNEQFF. This rearrangement joins TRBV4-1 to TRBJ2-1; 9 nucleotides agree with TRBD2. The CDR3 totals 16 residues. The J segment lost 4 bases and the V segment lost 1 base, leaving 5 bases of the junction unmatched. Germline V gene lookup returns CDR1 MGHRA and CDR2 YSYEKL.

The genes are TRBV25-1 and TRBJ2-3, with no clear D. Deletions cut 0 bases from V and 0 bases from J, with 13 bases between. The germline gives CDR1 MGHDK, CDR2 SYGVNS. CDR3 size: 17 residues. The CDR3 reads CASSEYTRPFSTDTQYF. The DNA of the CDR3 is TGTGCCAGCAGTGAATATACTCGACCATTTAGCACAGATACGCAGTATTTT.

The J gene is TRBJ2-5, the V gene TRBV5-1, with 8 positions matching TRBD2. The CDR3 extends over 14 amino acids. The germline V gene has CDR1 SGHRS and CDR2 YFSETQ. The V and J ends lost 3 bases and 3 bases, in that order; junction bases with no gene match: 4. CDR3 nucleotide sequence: TGCGCCAGCAGCTACCAAGCGGGGGAAGAGACCCAGTACTTC. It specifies CASSYQAGEETQYF.

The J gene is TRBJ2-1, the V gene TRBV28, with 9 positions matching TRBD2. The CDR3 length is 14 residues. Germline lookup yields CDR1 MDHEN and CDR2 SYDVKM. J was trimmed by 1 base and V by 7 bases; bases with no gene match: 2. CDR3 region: CASMLAGSYNEQFF. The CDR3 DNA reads TGTGCCAGCATGCTAGCGGGGTCCTACAATGAGCAGTTCTTC.

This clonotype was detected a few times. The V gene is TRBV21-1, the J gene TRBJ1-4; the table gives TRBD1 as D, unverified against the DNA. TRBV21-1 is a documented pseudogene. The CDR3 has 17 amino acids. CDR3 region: CASSSGGKAATNEKLFF. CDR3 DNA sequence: TGTGCCAGCAGCTCCGGGGGGAAAGCTGCAACTAATGAAAAACTGTTTTTT.

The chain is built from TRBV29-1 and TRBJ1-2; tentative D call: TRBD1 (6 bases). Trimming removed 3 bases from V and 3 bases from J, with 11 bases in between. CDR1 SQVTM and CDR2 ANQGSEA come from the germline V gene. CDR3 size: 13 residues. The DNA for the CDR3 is TGCAGCGTTGATGGGCCAGGGGACTATGGCTACACCTTC. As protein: CSVDGPGDYGYTF.

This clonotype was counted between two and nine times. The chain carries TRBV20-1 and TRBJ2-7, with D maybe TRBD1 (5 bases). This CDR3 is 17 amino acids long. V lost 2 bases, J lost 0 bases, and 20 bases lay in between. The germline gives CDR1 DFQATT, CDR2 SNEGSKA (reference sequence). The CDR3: CSARRQGQLLSSYEQYF. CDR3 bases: TGCAGTGCTAGACGGCAGGGCCAACTACTATCCTCCTACGAGCAGTACTTC.

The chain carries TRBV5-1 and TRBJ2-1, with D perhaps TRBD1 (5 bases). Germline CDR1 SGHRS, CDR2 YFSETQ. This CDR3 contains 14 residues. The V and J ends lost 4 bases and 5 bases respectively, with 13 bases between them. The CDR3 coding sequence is TGCGCCAGCAGCGCCCCTCAGGGTAACAATGAGCAGTTCTTC. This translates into CASSAPQGNNEQFF.

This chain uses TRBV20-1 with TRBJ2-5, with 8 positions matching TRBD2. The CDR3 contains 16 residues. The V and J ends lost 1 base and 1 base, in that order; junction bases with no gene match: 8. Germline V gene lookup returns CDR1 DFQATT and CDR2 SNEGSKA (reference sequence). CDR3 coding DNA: TGCAGTGCTAGAGTTGGGGCGGGGGGTATCCAAGAGACCCAGTACTTC. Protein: CSARVGAGGIQETQYF.

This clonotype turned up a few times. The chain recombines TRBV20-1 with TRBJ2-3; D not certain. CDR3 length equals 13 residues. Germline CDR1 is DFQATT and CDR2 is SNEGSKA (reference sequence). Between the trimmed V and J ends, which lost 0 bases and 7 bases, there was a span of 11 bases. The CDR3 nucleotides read TGCAGTGCTAGAGATCCCCCCCTCCATACGCAGTATTTT. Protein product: CSARDPPLHTQYF.

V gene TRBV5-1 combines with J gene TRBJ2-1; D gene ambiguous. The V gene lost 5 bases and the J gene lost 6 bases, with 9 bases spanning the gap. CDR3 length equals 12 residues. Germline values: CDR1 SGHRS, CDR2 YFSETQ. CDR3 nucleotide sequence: TGCGCCAGCAGACAGTCCCTCAATGAGCAGTTCTTC. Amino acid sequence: CASRQSLNEQFF.

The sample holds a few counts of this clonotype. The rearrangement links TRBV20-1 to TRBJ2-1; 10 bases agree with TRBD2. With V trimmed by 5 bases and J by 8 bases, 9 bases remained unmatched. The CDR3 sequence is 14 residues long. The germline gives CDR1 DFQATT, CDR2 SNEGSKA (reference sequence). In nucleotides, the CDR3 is TGCAGTGCTTACCTAGCGGGAGCCTCGCATGAGCAGTTCTTC. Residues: CSAYLAGASHEQFF.

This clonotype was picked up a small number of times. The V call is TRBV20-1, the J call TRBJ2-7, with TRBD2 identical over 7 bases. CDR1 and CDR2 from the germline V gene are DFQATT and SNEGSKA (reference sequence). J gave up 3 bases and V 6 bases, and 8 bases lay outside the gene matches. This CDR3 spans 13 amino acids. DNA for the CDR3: TGCAGTGCCCCGGGGACTAAGGACTACGAGCAGTACTTC. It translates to CSAPGTKDYEQYF.

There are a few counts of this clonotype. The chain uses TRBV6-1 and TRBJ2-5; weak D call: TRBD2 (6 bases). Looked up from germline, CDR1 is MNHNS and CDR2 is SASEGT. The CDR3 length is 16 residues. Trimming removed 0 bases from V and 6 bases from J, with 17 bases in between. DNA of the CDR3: TGTGCCAGCAGTGAAGCCGCCACTAGCTCCTTACAGACCCAGTACTTC. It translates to CASSEAATSSLQTQYF.

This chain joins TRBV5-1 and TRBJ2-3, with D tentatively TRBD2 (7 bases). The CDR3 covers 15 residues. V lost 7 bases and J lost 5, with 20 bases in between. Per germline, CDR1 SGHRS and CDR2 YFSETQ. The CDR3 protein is CASSRGGGIGDTQYF. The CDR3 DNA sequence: TGCGCCAGCTCCCGCGGGGGCGGTATCGGAGATACGCAGTATTTT. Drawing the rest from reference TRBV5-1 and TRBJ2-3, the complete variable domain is KAGVTQTPRYLIKTRGQQVTLSCSPISGHRSVSWYQQTPGQGLQFLFEYFSETQRNKGNFPGRFSGRQFSNSRSEMNVSTLELGDSALYLCASSRGGGIGDTQYFGPGTRLTVL.

The DNA of the CDR3 is TGCAGTGCTAGAGCCGCGGTTGCTAGCAATCTCTACGAGCAGTACTTC. This encodes CSARAAVASNLYEQYF. The rearrangement joins TRBV20-1 to TRBJ2-7, with D perhaps matching TRBD2 (5 bases). Germline CDR1 DFQATT, CDR2 SNEGSKA (reference sequence). V shed 1 base and J shed 3 bases, with 19 bases lying between them. This CDR3 contains 16 residues.

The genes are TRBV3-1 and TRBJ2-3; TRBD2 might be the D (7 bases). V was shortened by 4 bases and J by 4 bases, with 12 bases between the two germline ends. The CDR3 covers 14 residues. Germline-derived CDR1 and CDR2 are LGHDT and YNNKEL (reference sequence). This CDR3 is CASSREGVADTQYF. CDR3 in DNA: TGTGCCAGCAGCCGGGAGGGGGTAGCAGATACGCAGTATTTT.

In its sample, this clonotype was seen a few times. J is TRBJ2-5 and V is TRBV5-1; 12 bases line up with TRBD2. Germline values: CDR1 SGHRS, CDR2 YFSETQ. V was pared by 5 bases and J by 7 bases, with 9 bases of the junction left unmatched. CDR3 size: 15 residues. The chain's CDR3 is CASRLRTSGAATQYF. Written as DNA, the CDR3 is TGCGCCAGCAGGCTGAGGACTAGCGGGGCGGCGACCCAGTACTTC.

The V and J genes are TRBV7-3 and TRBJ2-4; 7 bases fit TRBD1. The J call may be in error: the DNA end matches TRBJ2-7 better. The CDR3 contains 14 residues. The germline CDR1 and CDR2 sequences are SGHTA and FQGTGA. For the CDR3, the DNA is TGTGCCAGCAGCGCCACGACAGGGCACTACGAGCAGTACTTC. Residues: CASSATTGHYEQYF.

The CDR3 DNA reads TGTGCCAGCAGACTTCACGCCGGGGGACAGGCTGGGAATGAGCAGTTCTTC. As protein: CASRLHAGGQAGNEQFF. This chain uses TRBV12-3 or TRBV12-4 with TRBJ2-1, with 8 nucleotides matching TRBD1. V gave up 6 bases and J gave up 7 bases; unmatched junction bases: 17. CDR3 length equals 17 residues.

The DNA of the CDR3 is TGTGCCAGCAGCCCTCTAAGAAAAGCGCGAGAGACCCAGTACTTC. This sequence encodes CASSPLRKARETQYF. V is TRBV7-9 and J is TRBJ2-5, with D unclear. In germline, CDR1 is SEHNR, CDR2 FQNEAQ (reference sequence). V gave up 5 bases and J gave up 4 bases, with 17 bases separating them. CDR3 length: 15 residues.

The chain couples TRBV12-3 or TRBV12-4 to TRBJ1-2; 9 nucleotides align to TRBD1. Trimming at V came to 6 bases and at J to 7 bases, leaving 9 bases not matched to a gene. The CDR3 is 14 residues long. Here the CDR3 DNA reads TGTGCCAGCAGACATTCACAGGGGGCGCGTGGCTACACCTTC. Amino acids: CASRHSQGARGYTF.

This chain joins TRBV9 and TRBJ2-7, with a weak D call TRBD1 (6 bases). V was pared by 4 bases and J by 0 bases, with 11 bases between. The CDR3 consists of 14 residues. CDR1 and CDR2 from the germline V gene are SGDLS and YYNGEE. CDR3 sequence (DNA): TGTGCCAGCAGCTCATCAGGGGTCTCCTACGAGCAGTACTTC. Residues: CASSSSGVSYEQYF.

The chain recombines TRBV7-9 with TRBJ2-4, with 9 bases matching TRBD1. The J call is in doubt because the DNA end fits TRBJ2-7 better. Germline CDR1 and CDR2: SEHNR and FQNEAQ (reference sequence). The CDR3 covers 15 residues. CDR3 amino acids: CASRLGQGSSSEQYF. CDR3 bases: TGTGCCAGCCGCCTAGGACAGGGGTCTAGTAGCGAGCAGTACTTC.

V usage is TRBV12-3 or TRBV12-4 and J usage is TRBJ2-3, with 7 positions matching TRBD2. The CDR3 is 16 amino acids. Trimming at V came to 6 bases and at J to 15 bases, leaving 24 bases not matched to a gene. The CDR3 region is CASRSSGGATTDVQYF. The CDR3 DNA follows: TGTGCCAGCAGGTCTAGCGGCGGGGCAACTACAGATGTGCAATATTTT.